Each of the 22 T cell receptor beta chains below was sequenced from the same sample in a study of blood T cell repertoires in COVID-19. Libraries were prepared by immunoSEQ multiplex PCR; TCRdb keeps only in-frame clonotypes and omits some of them. The sample includes just under 300,000 clones, approximately 86% seen only once; the top ten take about 1.2%. The source material was peripheral blood. These receptors were collected from a man between 65 and 85 years old with acute or convalescent COVID-19.

V and J are TRBV25-1 and TRBJ1-2; D may be TRBD1 (6 bases). The V end was cut by 2 bases, the J end by 8 bases, with 27 bases between. This CDR3 comprises 18 residues. Per germline, CDR1 MGHDK and CDR2 SYGVNS. CDR3 sequence: CASSEPRGGRSLIEGYTF. CDR3 bases: TGTGCCAGCAGTGAACCTCGGGGGGGGCGCTCCCTAATTGAGGGCTACACCTTC.

This sequence joins TRBV7-3 and TRBJ1-6; TRBD1 agrees at 9 bases. The CDR3 is 15 residues long. Germline V gene sequence: CDR1 SGHTA, CDR2 FQGTGA. With V trimmed by 7 bases and J by 6 bases, 7 bases remained unmatched. The CDR3 DNA is TGTGCCAGCACCTGGTGGACAGGGGTTAATTCACCCCTCCACTTT. It yields the protein CASTWWTGVNSPLHF.

J is TRBJ1-4 and V is TRBV4-3, with a weak D call TRBD1 (6 bases). Germline values: CDR1 LGHNA, CDR2 YSLEER. The CDR3 sequence is 17 residues long. Trimming took off 0 bases at V and 4 bases at J, with 15 bases between the two ends. The CDR3 loop is CASSQDPSGDVNEKLFF. The CDR3 nucleotides are TGCGCCAGCAGCCAAGATCCCTCAGGGGACGTTAATGAAAAACTGTTTTTT.

The CDR3 DNA reads TGTGCCAGCAGCCAAACAGGGGATGAGCAGTTCTTC. Translated, it gives CASSQTGDEQFF. This chain uses TRBV3-1 (or the pseudogene TRBV3-2) with TRBJ2-1; TRBD1 aligns across 7 bases. Germline-derived CDR1 and CDR2 are LGHDT and YNNKEL (reference sequence). The CDR3 spans 12 residues. The V and J ends lost 2 bases and 8 bases, in that order; junction bases with no gene match: 0.

The genes are TRBV28 and TRBJ1-2; 11 bases match TRBD1. With V trimmed by 4 bases and J by 3 bases, 1 base remained unmatched. Germline CDR1 MDHEN, CDR2 SYDVKM. This CDR3 has 14 amino acids. The CDR3, as DNA: TGTGCCAGCAGTTGGACAGGGGGCTACTATGGCTACACCTTC. Translating gives CASSWTGGYYGYTF.

This clone was seen a few times. The rearrangement links TRBV7-9 to TRBJ1-6; a possible D gene is TRBD1 (5 bases). Germline V lookup: CDR1 SEHNR, CDR2 FQNEAQ (reference sequence). Trimming cost V 5 bases and J 8 bases, with 7 bases left between them. The CDR3 covers 12 residues. In DNA, the CDR3 is TGTGCCAGCAGCCGGGGGGATTCACCCCTCCACTTT. Translating it yields CASSRGDSPLHF.

This clone showed up just a few times. J is TRBJ1-1 and V is TRBV19; no clear D. This CDR3 has 12 residues. Germline CDR1 and CDR2: LNHDA and SQIVND (reference sequence). Trimming removed 3 bases from V and 7 bases from J, with 9 bases in between. The CDR3 DNA follows: TGTGCCAGTAGTATCGGTACCAATGAAGCTTTCTTT. This codes for CASSIGTNEAFF. The entire variable domain, with the rest obtained from reference TRBV19 and TRBJ1-1, is as follows: DGGITQSPKYLFRKEGQNVTLSCEQNLNHDAMYWYRQDPGQGLRLIYYSQIVNDFQKGDIAEGYSVSREKKESFPLTVTSAQKNPTAFYLCASSIGTNEAFFGQGTRLTVV.

The rearrangement links TRBV5-5 to TRBJ2-3; D remains ambiguous. Between the trimmed V and J ends, which lost 4 bases and 4 bases, there was a span of 19 bases. The germline V gene has CDR1 SGHKS and CDR2 YYEKEE (reference sequence). This CDR3 is built from 16 residues. The CDR3 DNA is TGTGCCAGCAGCCCCCGTATAGGCGGTGGTGCAGATACGCAGTATTTT. Protein sequence: CASSPRIGGGADTQYF.

This clone was counted many times. The chain couples TRBV28 to TRBJ1-5; 10 bases agree with TRBD1. Per germline, CDR1 MDHEN and CDR2 SYDVKM. CDR3 length: 16 residues. Unmatched junction bases numbered 9, after V lost 8 bases and J lost 2 bases. CDR3 in DNA: TGTGCCAGCCAGCACGTCGGGACAGGGGGCAATCAGCCCCAGCATTTT. Protein product: CASQHVGTGGNQPQHF.

The V call is TRBV7-9, the J call TRBJ1-1, with D possibly matching TRBD1 (5 bases). The germline V gene has CDR1 SEHNR and CDR2 FQNEAQ (reference sequence). CDR3 length: 13 residues. V was clipped by 5 bases and J by 4 bases, with 11 bases between them. In nucleotides, the CDR3 is TGTGCCAGCAGCCGGACATCGGGCACTGAAGCTTTCTTT. Protein: CASSRTSGTEAFF.

CDR3 region: CASSLATQAPDTQYF. CDR3 bases: TGCGCCAGCAGCTTGGCCACGCAGGCCCCAGATACGCAGTATTTT. The chain uses TRBV5-1 and TRBJ2-3; no reliable D call. This CDR3 region has 15 residues. Looked up from germline, CDR1 is SGHRS and CDR2 is YFSETQ. Between the trimmed V and J ends, which lost 0 bases and 4 bases, there was a span of 12 bases. Drawing the rest from reference TRBV5-1 and TRBJ2-3, the complete variable domain is KAGVTQTPRYLIKTRGQQVTLSCSPISGHRSVSWYQQTPGQGLQFLFEYFSETQRNKGNFPGRFSGRQFSNSRSEMNVSTLELGDSALYLCASSLATQAPDTQYFGPGTRLTVL.

The V call is TRBV3-1 (or the pseudogene TRBV3-2), the J call TRBJ1-2; 7 nucleotides line up with TRBD1. This CDR3 has 12 amino acids. Germline loops: CDR1 LGHDT, CDR2 YNNKEL (reference sequence). The junction had 3 bases not matched to a gene; V was cut back by 3 bases and J by 8 bases. Written as DNA, the CDR3 is TGTGCCAGCAGCCACGGGGACAGCGGCTACACCTTC. Its protein is CASSHGDSGYTF.

The chain has TRBV10-1 and TRBJ2-1, with a possible D match to TRBD2 (6 bases). CDR3 size: 16 residues. V lost 5 bases to trimming and J lost 0 bases, with 14 bases between them. Germline V gene sequence: CDR1 WNHNN, CDR2 SYGVQD (reference sequence). The CDR3 bases are TGCGCCAGCAGTCACCATGGAGGGAGCTCCTACAATGAGCAGTTCTTC. The encoded protein is CASSHHGGSSYNEQFF.

The CDR3 sequence: CASSPGTGGTDEQFF. The CDR3 DNA reads as TGTGCCAGCAGTCCTGGGACAGGGGGCACCGATGAGCAGTTCTTC. This rearrangement joins TRBV28 to TRBJ2-1, with 12 bases lining up with TRBD1. The junction had 7 bases not matched to a gene; V was cut back by 5 bases and J by 8 bases. The germline gives CDR1 MDHEN, CDR2 SYDVKM. This CDR3 has 15 residues.

This chain's CDR3 is CASSLSGGEETQYF. The CDR3 coding sequence is TGTGCCAGCAGCTTGTCCGGCGGGGAAGAGACCCAGTACTTC. The chain has TRBV5-4 and TRBJ2-5, with TRBD2 as a possible D gene (6 bases). There are 14 residues in the CDR3. Germline V gene sequence: CDR1 SGHNT, CDR2 YYREEE (reference sequence). Trimming shortened V by 1 base and J by 3 bases, and 10 bases separated the two germline ends.

V and J are TRBV5-4 and TRBJ1-4; 11 bases line up with TRBD1. CDR3 size: 14 residues. CDR1 and CDR2 from the germline V gene are SGHNT and YYREEE (reference sequence). V lost 5 bases to trimming and J lost 8 bases; unmatched junction nucleotides: 5. The chain's CDR3 is CASSWDRGYEKLFF. The CDR3 DNA reads TGTGCCAGCAGTTGGGACAGGGGGTACGAAAAACTGTTTTTT.

The rearrangement links TRBV30 to TRBJ1-4; D is possibly TRBD1 (6 bases). Trimming took off 3 bases at V and 8 bases at J, with 19 bases between the two ends. Germline V gene sequence: CDR1 GTSNPN, CDR2 SVGIG (reference sequence). This CDR3 is built from 15 residues. CDR3 loop: CAWRGAGVSSEKLFF. DNA of the CDR3: TGTGCCTGGAGGGGGGCAGGGGTCTCTAGCGAAAAACTGTTTTTT. Variable domain in full (rest from reference TRBV30 and TRBJ1-4): SQTIHQWPATLVQPVGSPLSLECTVEGTSNPNLYWYRQAAGRGLQLLFYSVGIGQISSEVPQNLSASRPQDRQFILSSKKLLLSDSGFYLCAWRGAGVSSEKLFFGSGTQLSVL.

The genes are TRBV28 and TRBJ1-2; no firm D call. Trimming removed 2 bases from V and 6 bases from J, with 4 bases in between. CDR3 length equals 11 residues. Germline V gives CDR1 MDHEN, CDR2 SYDVKM. Here the CDR3 DNA reads TGTGCCAGCAGTTTAGTAAATGGCTACACCTTC. The encoded protein is CASSLVNGYTF.

This clone has a handful of counts. The chain uses TRBV6-5 and TRBJ2-7, with a possible D match to TRBD1 (7 bases). Germline V gene sequence: CDR1 MNHEY, CDR2 SVGAGI. Between the trimmed V and J ends, which lost 6 bases and 0 bases, there was a span of 12 bases. The CDR3 contains 14 residues. As DNA, the CDR3 is TGTGCCAGCAGGTCAGGGGGGATCTCCTACGAGCAGTACTTC. Encoded protein: CASRSGGISYEQYF.

In this sample, this clone turned up once. This chain links TRBV9 with TRBJ2-7, with D perhaps matching TRBD2 (5 bases). V lost 4 bases to trimming and J lost 0 bases, with 11 bases between them. The length of the CDR3 is 14 residues. Germline V gives CDR1 SGDLS, CDR2 YYNGEE. CDR3 coding DNA: TGTGCCAGCAGCCGGGGTCCCGCCTCCTACGAGCAGTACTTC. This translates into CASSRGPASYEQYF.

The genes are TRBV24-1 and TRBJ2-3; 10 bases agree with TRBD2. J was trimmed by 4 bases and V by 3 bases; bases with no gene match: 6. The CDR3 runs 16 residues. CDR1 is KGHDR, CDR2 SFDVKD, per germline. The CDR3 here is CATSDPSGGASDTQYF. As DNA, the CDR3 is TGTGCCACCAGTGATCCGAGCGGGGGGGCATCAGATACGCAGTATTTT.

The chain recombines TRBV7-9 with TRBJ2-1; 12 nucleotides match TRBD2. Germline V CDR1 and CDR2: SEHNR, FQNEAQ (reference sequence). CDR3 size: 15 residues. V lost 5 bases, J lost 9 bases, and 8 bases stayed unmatched. DNA of the CDR3: TGTGCCAGCAGCCCCTCCCTAGCGGGGGGGGTTGAGCAGTTCTTC. Encoded protein: CASSPSLAGGVEQFF.